This TCR beta chain came from a study of blood T cell repertoires in COVID-19. Study-level background: The United States, Italy and Spain were the sources of the acute and convalescent COVID-19 samples. From T cells, B-cell-depleted T cells, or PBMCs came the material, which was cDNA or gDNA.

Some clones are missing from TCRdb's copy, which holds only in-frame ones; the method was immunoSEQ multiplex PCR. The data contain about 140,000 clones, about four fifths of them seen just once; the ten biggest clones take up 1.5% to 2%. Losses at the gene ends were 5 bases for V and 10 bases for J; bases not matched to a gene: 21. The CDR3 totals 20 residues. Germline-derived CDR1 and CDR2 are SGHTA and FQGTGA. Source material: peripheral blood. This TCR derives from a human donor in a cohort sampled during active COVID-19. The chain employs TRBV7-3 and TRBJ2-1; TRBD2 agrees at 15 bases. In DNA form, the CDR3 reads TGTGCCAGCAGCCAGCAGCGGACTAGCGGGAGGGTCCCTTCGAATCGGGAGCAGTTCTTC. Its protein is CASSQQRTSGRVPSNREQFF.